Listed below are T cell receptor beta chains from one sample, sequenced in a study of T cells expressing NK-cell markers. TCRdb reworked the 5' RACE reads into one entry per CDR3 protein, no DNA. Its clone listing holds tens of thousands of distinct CDR3 sequences. The specimen sequenced was blood T cells: a sorted CD56 or NKG2C T cell subset, CD4+ or CD8+ T cells, or bulk PBMC T cells (not recorded which). Source of these receptors: a woman aged 18 to 69 in good health. CDR3s include the opening cysteine and the closing phenylalanine or tryptophan.

v_gene	j_gene	CDR3aa
TRBV11-2	TRBJ2-4	CASNQDSWGAKNIQYF
TRBV29-1	TRBJ2-7	CSVKGERAYEQYF
TRBV7-8	TRBJ2-7	CASSTTGTYEQYF
TRBV24-1	TRBJ2-1	CATSEAGEWVGEQFF
TRBV4-2	TRBJ2-4	CASSQDSGQVNIQYF
TRBV20-1	TRBJ2-1	CSARSGRPSAEEQFF
TRBV27	TRBJ1-2	CASSWGQSYGYTF
TRBV28	TRBJ2-7	CASSLLPGLGFYEQYF
TRBV7-9	TRBJ1-4	CASSLSISVGEKLFF
TRBV27	TRBJ2-7	CASNPLRGGSYEQYF
TRBV14	TRBJ2-1	CASSQGWASGRADEQFF
TRBV12-3/TRBV12-4	TRBJ2-2	CASSPYRGPNTGELFF
TRBV12-3/TRBV12-4	TRBJ2-3	CASSSRGASGTTDTQYF
TRBV2	TRBJ2-1	CASILAGANEQFF
TRBV18	TRBJ2-7	CASSLSGTSDEQYF
TRBV12-3/TRBV12-4	TRBJ2-5	CASSFRDPTLGETQYF
TRBV9	TRBJ1-1	CASSPPGRVNTEAFF
TRBV12-3/TRBV12-4	TRBJ2-1	CASSSRVGANEQFF
TRBV3-1	TRBJ2-1	CASSPSSITYNEQFF
TRBV19	TRBJ2-1	CASSSYRGEFF
TRBV6-6	TRBJ1-5	CASRDPGNQPQHF
TRBV14	TRBJ2-6	CASSHWGGGANVLTF
TRBV5-1	TRBJ2-3	CASSSSGGDTDTQYF
TRBV12-3/TRBV12-4	TRBJ2-2	CASPKGQNTGELFF
TRBV25-1	TRBJ2-1	CASSDGDNEQFF
TRBV20-1	TRBJ1-2	CSARDLGGANYGYTF
TRBV29-1	TRBJ1-3	CSVGGQGGNTIYF
TRBV5-6	TRBJ2-1	CASSLMGLGTYNEQFF
TRBV9	TRBJ2-7	CASSVATGSSYEQYF
TRBV5-1	TRBJ2-7	CASSLRYAYEQYF
TRBV5-6	TRBJ1-1	CASSLGTGSPNTEAFF
TRBV29-1	TRBJ2-1	CSVEVPGGLYNEQFF
TRBV5-1	TRBJ2-1	CASSLAGDRGFRNNEQFF
TRBV24-1	TRBJ1-5	CATSGSNSNQPQHF
TRBV29-1	TRBJ2-7	CSVEVLTGKDYEQYF
TRBV7-9	TRBJ1-4	CASSSNWGQEDEKLFF
TRBV5-1	TRBJ2-7	CASGGGDRDVYEQYF
TRBV5-1	TRBJ1-1	CASSLVVGNTEAFF
TRBV7-2	TRBJ1-5	CASSRGGNQPQHF
TRBV3-1	TRBJ2-1	CASSQDRTVEQFF
TRBV7-8	TRBJ1-1	CASSFSQGLMTEAFF
TRBV25-1	TRBJ1-1	CASSQGYAEAFF
TRBV7-9	TRBJ2-7	CASSFGSTHEQYF
TRBV28	TRBJ2-7	CASSSTGVREQYF
TRBV5-1	TRBJ2-5	CASSLDLAGTETQYF
TRBV19	TRBJ2-1	CASSIGRGQYNEQFF
TRBV27	TRBJ2-1	CASSFIAGGSNEQFF
TRBV7-9	TRBJ2-2	CASRVTSETRNTGELFF
TRBV2	TRBJ2-1	CASSLTSYNEQFF
TRBV7-8	TRBJ2-1	CASSLTGTKYNEQFF
TRBV6-2/TRBV6-3	TRBJ1-1	CASDRGMNTEAFF
TRBV7-7	TRBJ2-1	CASSLGSGVPYNEQFF
TRBV11-1	TRBJ1-5	CASAPLMGGHSNQPQHF
TRBV7-7	TRBJ2-5	CASSLSGGASETQYF
TRBV11-2	TRBJ2-1	CASSLVETVVGEQFF
TRBV7-9	TRBJ1-1	CASSPTGGIFEAFF
TRBV20-1	TRBJ2-1	CSARAGLSLGLAVYNEQFF